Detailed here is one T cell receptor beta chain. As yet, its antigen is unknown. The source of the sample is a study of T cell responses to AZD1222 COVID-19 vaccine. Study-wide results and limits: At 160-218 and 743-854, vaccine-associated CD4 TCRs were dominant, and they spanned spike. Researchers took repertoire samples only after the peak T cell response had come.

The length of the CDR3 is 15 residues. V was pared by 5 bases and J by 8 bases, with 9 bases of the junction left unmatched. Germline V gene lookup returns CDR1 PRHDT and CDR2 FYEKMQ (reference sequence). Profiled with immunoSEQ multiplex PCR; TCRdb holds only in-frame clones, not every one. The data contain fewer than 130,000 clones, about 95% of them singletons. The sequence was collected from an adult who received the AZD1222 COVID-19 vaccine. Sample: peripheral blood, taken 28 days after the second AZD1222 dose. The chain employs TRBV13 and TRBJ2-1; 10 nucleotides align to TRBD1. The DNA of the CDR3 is TGTGCCAGCAGCCACCGGGACAGGGGCTTTCATGAGCAGTTCTTC. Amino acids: CASSHRDRGFHEQFF.